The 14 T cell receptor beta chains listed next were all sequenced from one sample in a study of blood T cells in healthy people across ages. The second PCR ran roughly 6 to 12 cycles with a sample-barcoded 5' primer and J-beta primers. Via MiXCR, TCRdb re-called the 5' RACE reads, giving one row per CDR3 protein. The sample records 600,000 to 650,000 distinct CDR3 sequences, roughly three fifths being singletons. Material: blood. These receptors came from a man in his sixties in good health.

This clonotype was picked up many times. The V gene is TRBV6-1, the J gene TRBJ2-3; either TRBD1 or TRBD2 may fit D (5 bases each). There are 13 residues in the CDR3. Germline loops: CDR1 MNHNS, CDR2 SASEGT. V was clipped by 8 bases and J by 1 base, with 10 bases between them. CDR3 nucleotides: TGTGCCAGCCGGGACGTAGGCACAGATACGCAGTATTTT. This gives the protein CASRDVGTDTQYF.

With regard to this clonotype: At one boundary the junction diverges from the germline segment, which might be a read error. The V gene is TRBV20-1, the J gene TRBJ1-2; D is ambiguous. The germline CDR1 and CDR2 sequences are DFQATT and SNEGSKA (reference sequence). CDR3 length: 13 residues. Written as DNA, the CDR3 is TGCAGTGCTAGACGTGAGTTTAACTATGGCTACAACTTC. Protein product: CSARREFNYGYNF.

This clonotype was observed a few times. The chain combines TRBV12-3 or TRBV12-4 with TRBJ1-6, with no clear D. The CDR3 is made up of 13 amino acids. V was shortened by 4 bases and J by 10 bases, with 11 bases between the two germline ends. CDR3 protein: CASSSQENSPLHF. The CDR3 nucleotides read TGTGCCAGCAGTTCGCAGGAGAACTCACCCCTCCACTTT.

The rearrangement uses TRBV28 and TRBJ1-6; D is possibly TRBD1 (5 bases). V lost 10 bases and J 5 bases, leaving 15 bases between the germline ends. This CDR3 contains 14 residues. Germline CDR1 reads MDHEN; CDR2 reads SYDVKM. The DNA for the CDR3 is TGTGCCACCATCAGGGACCCTAATAATTCACCCCTCCACTTT. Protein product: CATIRDPNNSPLHF.

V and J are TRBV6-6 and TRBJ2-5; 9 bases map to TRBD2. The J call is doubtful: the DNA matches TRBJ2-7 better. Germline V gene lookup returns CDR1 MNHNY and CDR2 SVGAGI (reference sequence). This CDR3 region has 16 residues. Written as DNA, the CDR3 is TGTGCCAGCAGTTTTCGGCTAGCGGGGCTTTCTGGCGAGCAGTACTTC. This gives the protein CASSFRLAGLSGEQYF.

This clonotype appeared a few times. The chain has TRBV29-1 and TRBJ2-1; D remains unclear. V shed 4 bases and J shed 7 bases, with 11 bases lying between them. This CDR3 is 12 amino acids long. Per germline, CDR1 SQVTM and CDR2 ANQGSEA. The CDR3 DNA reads TGCAGCGTTGGCCCAGGCCTAAATGAGCAGTTCTTC. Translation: CSVGPGLNEQFF.

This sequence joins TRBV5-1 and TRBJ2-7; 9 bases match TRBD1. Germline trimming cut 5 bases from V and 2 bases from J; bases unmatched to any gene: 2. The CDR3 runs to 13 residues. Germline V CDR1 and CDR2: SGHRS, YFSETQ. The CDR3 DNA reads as TGCGCCAGCAGGGGGACAGGGACCTACGAGCAGTACTTC. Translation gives CASRGTGTYEQYF.

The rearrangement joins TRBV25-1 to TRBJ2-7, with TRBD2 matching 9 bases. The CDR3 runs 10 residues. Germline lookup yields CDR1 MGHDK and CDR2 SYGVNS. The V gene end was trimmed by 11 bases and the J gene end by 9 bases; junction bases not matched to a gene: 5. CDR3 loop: CAGGLAWQYF. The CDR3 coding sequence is TGTGCCGGGGGACTAGCATGGCAGTACTTC.

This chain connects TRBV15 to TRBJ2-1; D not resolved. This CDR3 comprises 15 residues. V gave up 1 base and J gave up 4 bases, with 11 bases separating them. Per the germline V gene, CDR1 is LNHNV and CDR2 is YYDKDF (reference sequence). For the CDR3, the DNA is TGTGCCACCAGCAGAGGACACACTGGGTACAATGAGCAGTTCTTC. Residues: CATSRGHTGYNEQFF. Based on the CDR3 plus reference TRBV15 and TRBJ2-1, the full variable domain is DAMVIQNPRYQVTQFGKPVTLSCSQTLNHNVMYWYQQKSSQAPKLLFHYYDKDFNNEADTPDNFQSRRPNTSFCFLDIRSPGLGDTAMYLCATSRGHTGYNEQFFGPGTRLTVL.

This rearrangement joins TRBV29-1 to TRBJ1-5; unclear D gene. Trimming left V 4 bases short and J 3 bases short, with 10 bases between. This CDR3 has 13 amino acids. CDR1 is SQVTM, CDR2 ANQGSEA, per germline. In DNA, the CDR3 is TGCAGCGTTGTTGTAGGGCACAATCAGCCCCAGCATTTT. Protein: CSVVVGHNQPQHF.

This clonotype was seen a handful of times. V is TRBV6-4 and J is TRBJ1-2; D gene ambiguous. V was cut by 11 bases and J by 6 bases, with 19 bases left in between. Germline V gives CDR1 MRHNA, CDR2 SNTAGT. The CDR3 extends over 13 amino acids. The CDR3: CAGSRDSPNGYTF. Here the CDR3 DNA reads TGTGCCGGGTCCCGAGATTCGCCCAATGGCTACACCTTC.

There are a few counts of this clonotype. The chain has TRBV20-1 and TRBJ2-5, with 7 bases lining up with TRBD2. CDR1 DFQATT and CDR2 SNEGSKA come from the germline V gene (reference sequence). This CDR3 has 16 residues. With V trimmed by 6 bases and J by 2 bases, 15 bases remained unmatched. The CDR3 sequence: CSALGGSGSTQETQYF. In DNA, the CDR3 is TGCAGTGCCCTGGGGGGGAGCGGGTCGACACAAGAGACCCAGTACTTC.

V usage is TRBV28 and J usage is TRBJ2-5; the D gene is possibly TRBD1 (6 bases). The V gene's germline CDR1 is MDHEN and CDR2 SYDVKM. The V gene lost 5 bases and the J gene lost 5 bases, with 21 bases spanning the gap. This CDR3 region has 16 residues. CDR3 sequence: CASSPTGPTVKETQYF. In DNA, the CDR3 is TGTGCCAGCAGTCCTACAGGGCCGACAGTGAAGGAGACCCAGTACTTC.

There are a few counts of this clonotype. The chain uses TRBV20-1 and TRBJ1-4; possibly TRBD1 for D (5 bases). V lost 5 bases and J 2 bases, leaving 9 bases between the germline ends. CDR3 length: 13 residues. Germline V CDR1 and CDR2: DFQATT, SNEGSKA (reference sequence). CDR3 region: CSAFPGTNEKLFF. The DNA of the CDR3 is TGCAGTGCTTTCCCAGGGACTAATGAAAAACTGTTTTTT.